This TCR beta chain was retrieved from a study of blood T cell repertoires in COVID-19 (dated by TCRdb to the early 2020s). Describing the broader study: Samples from collaborators originated in the United States, Italy and Spain and spanned both the acute and convalescent phases of COVID-19. The material from the prospective study consisted of cDNA or gDNA derived from T cells, B-cell-depleted T cells, or PBMCs. Subjects who had been exposed to COVID-19, were actively infected with it, or had recovered from it provided the deeply sampled blood TCRbeta repertoires that made up the dataset. A freely available public database, intended as a resource for researchers studying the immune response to SARS-CoV-2, is where the repertoires were released. The samples were drawn from the first 160 participants of the ongoing ImmuneRACE study and from over a thousand subjects provided by 6 global collaborators. A de-identified subject ID, COVID-19 status, age in years and sex were almost always included in the sample metadata. Where available, HLA class I and class II types were obtained from metadata supplied by the sample provider rather than from assay-based typing. Overall study outcomes, separate from this receptor: How much clinical and demographic metadata was included differed by source and by participant, and the metadata was provided uncurated.

Another Seattle source contributed samples from volunteer blood donors who had recovered from COVID-19. The collaborating institutions used their own protocols to collect whole blood in K2EDTA tubes. Collaborator samples were shipped for TCRbeta analysis as frozen whole blood, isolated PBMCs, or DNA extracted from either sample type. Turning to this clone: Its antigen remains unidentified. Nothing much larger sits one base from this clone, and base qualities are not available.

The immunoSEQ Assay, a bias-controlled multiplex PCR, was used to amplify TCRbeta CDR3 regions from genomic DNA. The study's processing was this. Nucleated cell counts per sample were estimated from amplification of reference gene primers within the assay. To quantify the absolute abundance of each unique TCRbeta CDR3 rearrangement, sequence reads were collapsed and filtered. For each sample, productive Simpson clonality was calculated as the square root of Simpson's diversity index across productive rearrangements. Entries here come from immuneACCESS through TCRdb and include only in-frame sequences with V and J called. Some clones fail to appear in such tables; in the studies checked, an unresolved V gene covers under half of the shortfall, and the cause of the remainder is unknown. That table gives V, J and clone size, and the DNA gave D and trimming. This sample is represented by approximately 220,000 clones; about 80% of them were singletons. 3% to 3.5% of the sample is taken by the ten largest.

From the cysteine up to the phenylalanine, the CDR3 has a length of 13 residues. The sequence is cut down to CDR3 DNA, 39 bases in frame from base 1. The germline V gene (reference sequence) gives CDR1 as LNHDA and CDR2 as SQIVND. V ends up 7 bases short and J 6 bases short, with an unmatched junction base count of 4. Sequenced sample: peripheral blood. This TCR derives from a woman in her thirties who had recovered from COVID-19. The rearrangement combines TRBV19 with TRBJ1-4, with 8 bases matching TRBD1. The encoded CDR3 is CASTDREDEKLFF. The bases are TGTGCCAGTACGGACAGGGAGGATGAAAAACTGTTTTTT.